The 5 T cell receptor beta chains listed next were all sequenced from one sample in a study of cytomegalovirus exposure and HLA in healthy donors. A multiplex PCR was run with 60 Vbeta primers and 13 Jbeta primers. Profiling relied on immunoSEQ multiplex PCR, and the TCRdb table lists in-frame clones only, not all of them. The table has 140,000 to 150,000 clones, approximately 78% seen once. The sample comprised PBMCs. Receptor source: a young woman in good health and CMV-seropositive.

The rearrangement joins TRBV27 to TRBJ2-3; 8 nucleotides match TRBD2. The CDR3 is 14 amino acids. Germline assignment: CDR1 MNHEY and CDR2 SMNVEV (reference sequence). J gave up 6 bases and V 6 bases, and 8 bases lay outside the gene matches. The CDR3 nucleotides are TGTGCCAGCAGGTCCAGCGGGGGCAGGGATACGCAGTATTTT. The encoded protein is CASRSSGGRDTQYF.

V gene TRBV6-1 combines with J gene TRBJ1-1; no definite D call. The V gene lost 2 bases and the J gene lost 4 bases, with 8 bases spanning the gap. CDR1 is MNHNS, CDR2 SASEGT, per germline. The CDR3 spans 13 residues. The CDR3 DNA is TGTGCCAGCAGTGAAATCAGGTCCACTGAAGCTTTCTTT. Protein product: CASSEIRSTEAFF.

The chain is built from TRBV28 and TRBJ2-7; 10 nucleotides align to TRBD1. The CDR3 loop spans 16 amino acids. J gave up 5 bases and V 2 bases, and 9 bases lay outside the gene matches. Germline CDR1 reads MDHEN; CDR2 reads SYDVKM. CDR3: CASSLPGGTGANEQYF. CDR3 nucleotides: TGTGCCAGCAGTTTACCCGGAGGGACAGGGGCTAACGAGCAGTACTTC. The whole variable domain, remainder taken from reference TRBV28 and TRBJ2-7, is DVKVTQSSRYLVKRTGEKVFLECVQDMDHENMFWYRQDPGLGLRLIYFSYDVKMKEKGDIPEGYSVSREKKERFSLILESASTNQTSMYLCASSLPGGTGANEQYFGPGTRLTVT.

J is TRBJ2-3 and V is TRBV5-1; D possibly corresponds to TRBD2 (6 bases). Germline assignment: CDR1 SGHRS and CDR2 YFSETQ. CDR3 length: 15 amino acids. The germline V and J ends were trimmed by 0 bases and 1 base, with 9 bases remaining between them. Here the CDR3 reads CASSLEVAGTDTQYF. The CDR3 bases are TGCGCCAGCAGCTTGGAGGTAGCGGGCACAGATACGCAGTATTTT. The entire variable domain, with the rest obtained from reference TRBV5-1 and TRBJ2-3, is as follows: KAGVTQTPRYLIKTRGQQVTLSCSPISGHRSVSWYQQTPGQGLQFLFEYFSETQRNKGNFPGRFSGRQFSNSRSEMNVSTLELGDSALYLCASSLEVAGTDTQYFGPGTRLTVL.

V and J are TRBV7-9 and TRBJ1-2; 8 nucleotides agree with TRBD1. This CDR3 comprises 15 residues. CDR1 is SEHNR and CDR2 is FQNEAQ in the germline V gene (reference sequence). The trim removed 1 base at V and 6 bases at J, leaving 7 bases unmatched. CDR3 in amino acids: CASSLGTGRADGYTF. For the CDR3, the DNA is TGTGCCAGCAGCTTAGGGACAGGGCGCGCCGATGGCTACACCTTC.